The 17 T cell receptor beta chains reported below all come from one sample, sequenced in a study of T cell responses to AZD1222 COVID-19 vaccine. The repertoire was sequenced with immunoSEQ multiplex PCR; TCRdb's copy has only in-frame clones and lacks some. The sample records roughly 180,000 clones, 90% to 95% being singletons. The sample consisted of peripheral blood, taken 28 days after the second dose of the MenACWY control vaccine. These receptor sequences come from an adult who received the MenACWY meningococcal vaccine as a control.

The rearrangement joins TRBV5-1 to TRBJ2-3; D is unclear. Looked up from germline, CDR1 is SGHRS and CDR2 is YFSETQ. CDR3 size: 15 residues. V lost 4 bases and J lost 0, with 12 bases in between. In DNA, the CDR3 is TGCGCCAGCAGCGGTATAGGCCCTAGCACAGATACGCAGTATTTT. This sequence encodes CASSGIGPSTDTQYF. The whole variable domain, remainder taken from reference TRBV5-1 and TRBJ2-3, is KAGVTQTPRYLIKTRGQQVTLSCSPISGHRSVSWYQQTPGQGLQFLFEYFSETQRNKGNFPGRFSGRQFSNSRSEMNVSTLELGDSALYLCASSGIGPSTDTQYFGPGTRLTVL.

CDR3 DNA sequence: TGTGCCAGCAGCTTATCCCCGGGACAGGGCGCCGAGGGCTACACCTTC. Translating gives CASSLSPGQGAEGYTF. The chain is built from TRBV7-9 and TRBJ1-2, with 9 bases lining up with TRBD1. The V gene end was trimmed by 2 bases and the J gene end by 8 bases; junction bases not matched to a gene: 12. The CDR3 totals 16 residues. The germline CDR1 and CDR2 sequences are SEHNR and FQNEAQ (reference sequence).

The genes are TRBV19 and TRBJ2-3; D is perhaps TRBD1 or TRBD2 (7 bases each). CDR3 size: 12 residues. Germline V CDR1 and CDR2: LNHDA, SQIVND (reference sequence). The ends were cut back, 11 bases at V and 11 bases at J, with 20 bases in the middle. This chain's CDR3 is CAVAPRGGRQYF. CDR3 nucleotides: TGTGCCGTCGCCCCCAGGGGGGGGAGGCAGTATTTT.

The chain links TRBV27 to TRBJ1-5; D is uncertain. The length of the CDR3 is 12 residues. Germline V CDR1 and CDR2: MNHEY, SMNVEV (reference sequence). Trimming left V 6 bases short and J 7 bases short, with 10 bases between. The CDR3 loop reads CASRQGRQPQHF. The CDR3 coding sequence is TGTGCCAGCAGACAAGGGAGGCAGCCCCAGCATTTT.

The chain has TRBV3-1 (or the pseudogene TRBV3-2) and TRBJ1-5; 7 bases align to TRBD1. This CDR3 is 15 amino acids long. Germline lookup yields CDR1 LGHDT and CDR2 YNNKEL (reference sequence). V shed 4 bases and J 2 bases; nucleotides not matched to a gene: 5. The CDR3 nucleotides are TGTGCCAGCAGCCGGGCAGGGGGTGGCAATCAGCCCCAGCATTTT. Protein: CASSRAGGGNQPQHF.

The chain joins TRBV3-1 (or the pseudogene TRBV3-2) to TRBJ1-2; no clear D. With 6 bases removed from V and 1 base from J, the gap between germline ends came to 18 bases. Germline assignment: CDR1 LGHDT and CDR2 YNNKEL (reference sequence). There are 16 residues in the CDR3. CDR3 in amino acids: CASSPRYGRLNYGYTF. CDR3 nucleotides: TGTGCCAGCAGTCCAAGATATGGCAGGCTTAACTATGGCTACACCTTC.

The chain combines TRBV5-1 with TRBJ2-3; D unresolved. The CDR3 has 13 residues. Per the germline V gene, CDR1 is SGHRS and CDR2 is YFSETQ. V dropped 4 bases and J dropped 3 bases, with 9 bases sitting between them. The CDR3 is CASSPALTDTQYF. The CDR3 bases are TGCGCCAGCAGCCCGGCGCTTACAGATACGCAGTATTTT.

This chain links TRBV6-2 or TRBV6-3 with TRBJ1-2; the match to TRBD1 covers 9 bases. The CDR3 sequence is 16 residues long. J lost 3 bases, V lost 2 bases, and 7 bases had no gene match. From germline, CDR1 is MNHEY and CDR2 SVGEGT. The DNA for the CDR3 is TGTGCCAGCAGTTACCAGGGACAGGGAGTATACTATGGCTACACCTTC. Residues: CASSYQGQGVYYGYTF.

The V and J genes are TRBV6-5 and TRBJ1-3; no firm D call. Germline V gene lookup returns CDR1 MNHEY and CDR2 SVGAGI. The CDR3 spans 10 residues. The V end lost 6 bases, the J end lost 6 bases, and 3 bases lay between the germline ends. The CDR3: CASSENTIYF. The CDR3 DNA follows: TGTGCCAGCAGCGAAAACACCATATATTTT.

This clone came up a few times. The J gene is TRBJ1-3, the V gene TRBV5-5, with D possibly TRBD1 on 5 matching bases. Germline V gene sequence: CDR1 SGHKS, CDR2 YYEKEE (reference sequence). The germline V and J ends were trimmed by 7 bases and 0 bases, with 17 bases remaining between them. CDR3 length: 16 residues. This CDR3 reads CASSSLRGGSGNTIYF. The CDR3 nucleotides are TGTGCCAGCTCCTCCCTCCGGGGGGGCTCTGGAAACACCATATATTTT.

This chain links TRBV18 with TRBJ1-2, with D hard to call. CDR1 is KGHSH, CDR2 LQKENI, per germline. V shed 1 base and J shed 4 bases, with 7 bases lying between them. The CDR3 spans 13 residues. The CDR3 sequence is CASSPRQAYGYTF. For the CDR3, the DNA is TGTGCCAGCTCACCACGGCAGGCCTATGGCTACACCTTC.

The chain uses TRBV29-1 and TRBJ1-1; D gene ambiguous. The CDR3 is 13 residues long. Germline CDR1 and CDR2: SQVTM and ANQGSEA. The germline V and J ends were trimmed by 4 bases and 0 bases, with 9 bases remaining between them. The CDR3: CSVVHSMNTEAFF. CDR3 DNA: TGCAGCGTTGTCCATTCCATGAACACTGAAGCTTTCTTT. The whole variable domain, filled in from reference TRBV29-1 and TRBJ1-1, reads SAVISQKPSRDICQRGTSLTIQCQVDSQVTMMFWYRQQPGQSLTLIATANQGSEATYESGFVIDKFPISRPNLTFSTLTVSNMSPEDSSIYLCSVVHSMNTEAFFGQGTRLTVV.

The DNA of the CDR3 is TGCAGTGCTAGTTTTGGCCAAGAGACCCAGTACTTC. It codes for CSASFGQETQYF. The J gene is TRBJ2-5, the V gene TRBV20-1; D ambiguous. The CDR3 has 12 amino acids. V lost 3 bases to trimming and J lost 1 base, with 6 bases between them. Germline V gene data show CDR1 as DFQATT and CDR2 as SNEGSKA (reference sequence).

The chain couples TRBV28 to TRBJ2-1; D might be TRBD2 (5 bases). Trimming removed 4 bases from V and 2 bases from J, with 9 bases in between. Germline values: CDR1 MDHEN, CDR2 SYDVKM. The CDR3 is 14 amino acids. The CDR3, as DNA: TGTGCCAGCAGTTCGAGGGAGACCTACAATGAGCAGTTCTTC. Encoded protein: CASSSRETYNEQFF. Together with reference TRBV28 and TRBJ2-1, the CDR3 gives the full variable domain: DVKVTQSSRYLVKRTGEKVFLECVQDMDHENMFWYRQDPGLGLRLIYFSYDVKMKEKGDIPEGYSVSREKKERFSLILESASTNQTSMYLCASSSRETYNEQFFGPGTRLTVL.

This clone was seen once. This chain uses TRBV28 with TRBJ1-2, with 12 bases matching TRBD1. The junction had 3 bases not matched to a gene; V was cut back by 6 bases and J by 4 bases. Looked up from germline, CDR1 is MDHEN and CDR2 is SYDVKM. The CDR3 runs 14 residues. CDR3 bases: TGTGCCAGCAGCGGGGGACAGGGGGCCTATGGCTACACCTTC. This sequence encodes CASSGGQGAYGYTF.

This clone was seen a single time. J is TRBJ1-1 and V is TRBV10-3; no clear D. This CDR3 comprises 13 residues. CDR1 ENHRY and CDR2 SYGVKD come from the germline V gene. The V end was cut by 5 bases, the J end by 0 bases, with 7 bases between. The CDR3 DNA reads as TGTGCCATCAGTCATGGAATGAACACTGAAGCTTTCTTT. Its translation: CAISHGMNTEAFF.

The CDR3 DNA follows: TGTGCCAGCTCACCACAGGGGGCTGGCTATGGCTACACCTTC. Its translation is CASSPQGAGYGYTF. V is TRBV18 and J is TRBJ1-2; 7 nucleotides align to TRBD1. This CDR3 spans 14 amino acids. Germline values: CDR1 KGHSH, CDR2 LQKENI. Trimming removed 1 base from V and 4 bases from J; junction bases left unmatched: 3.